Listed below are T cell receptor beta chains from one sample, sequenced in a study of Graves' ophthalmopathy and Graves' hyperthyroidism. MiXCR, run by TCRdb on the multiplex PCR reads, gives a single entry per CDR3 protein. The sample lists about 240,000 distinct CDR3 sequences, less than 55% seen once, with around 43% in the top ten. The sequencing input was peripheral blood. All receptors derive from an adult man with Graves' ophthalmopathy. CDR3s include the opening cysteine and the closing phenylalanine or tryptophan. D genes are given only for firm matches. Size is omitted from some rows. Given values are once, few, many or a class for expanded clones.

D gene: TRBD2
clone size: many
V gene: TRBV29-1
J gene: TRBJ2-6
CDR3 protein: CSASGGANVLTF
CDR3 DNA: TGCAGTGCTAGCGGGGGGGCCAACGTCCTGACTTTC

D gene: TRBD1
clone size: NA
V gene: TRBV5-6
J gene: TRBJ1-3
CDR3 protein: CASSRGTQGNGNTIYF
CDR3 DNA: TGTGCCAGCAGCCGAGGGACACAGGGGAATGGAAACACCATATATTTT

D gene: NA
clone size: NA
V gene: TRBV5-1
J gene: TRBJ2-2
CDR3 protein: CASSLFQGSGELFF
CDR3 DNA: TGCGCCAGCAGCTTGTTTCAGGGATCCGGGGAGCTGTTTTTT

D gene: TRBD1
clone size: few
V gene: TRBV7-9
J gene: TRBJ2-7
CDR3 protein: CASSPRQGSGEQYF
CDR3 DNA: TGTGCCAGCAGCCCACGACAGGGATCGGGCGAGCAGTACTTC

D gene: NA
clone size: few
V gene: TRBV3-1
J gene: TRBJ2-7
CDR3 protein: CASSVQGRYEQYF
CDR3 DNA: TGTGCCAGCAGCGTACAGGGTAGGTACGAGCAGTACTTC

D gene: TRBD1
clone size: NA
V gene: TRBV20-1
J gene: TRBJ2-7
CDR3 protein: CSARDPGQGPDEQYF
CDR3 DNA: TGCAGTGCTAGAGATCCCGGACAGGGGCCGGACGAGCAGTACTTC

D gene: NA
clone size: NA
V gene: TRBV29-1
J gene: TRBJ1-1
CDR3 protein: CSVPTPGGLPEAFF
CDR3 DNA: TGCAGCGTGCCCACCCCTGGGGGACTTCCTGAAGCTTTCTTT

D gene: NA
clone size: NA
V gene: TRBV12-3/TRBV12-4
J gene: TRBJ1-1
CDR3 protein: CASSYEGPTEAFF
CDR3 DNA: TGTGCCAGCAGTTACGAGGGGCCCACTGAAGCTTTCTTT

D gene: NA
clone size: few
V gene: TRBV20-1
J gene: TRBJ2-5
CDR3 protein: CSASRLTYPQQTQYF
CDR3 DNA: TGCAGTGCTAGTAGACTGACCTATCCTCAACAGACCCAGTACTTC

D gene: NA
clone size: NA
V gene: TRBV9
J gene: TRBJ2-7
CDR3 protein: CASSPPAPSNYEQYF
CDR3 DNA: TGTGCCAGCAGTCCACCAGCCCCGTCAAACTACGAGCAGTACTTC

D gene: NA
clone size: many
V gene: TRBV7-8
J gene: TRBJ2-2
CDR3 protein: CASSLAGEQHRSLIF
CDR3 DNA: TGTGCCAGCAGCTTAGCGGGGGAGCAACACCGGTCGTTGATTTTT

D gene: NA
clone size: NA
V gene: TRBV4-1
J gene: TRBJ2-6
CDR3 protein: CASSQESSGANVLTF
CDR3 DNA: TGTGCCAGCAGCCAAGAGAGCTCTGGGGCCAACGTCCTGACTTTC

D gene: NA
clone size: NA
V gene: TRBV29-1
J gene: TRBJ1-4
CDR3 protein: CIGATNEKLFF
CDR3 DNA: TGCATCGGAGCAACTAATGAAAAACTGTTTTTT

D gene: TRBD2
clone size: NA
V gene: TRBV20-1
J gene: TRBJ2-7
CDR3 protein: CSALVAGEGNEQYF
CDR3 DNA: TGCAGTGCCTTGGTAGCGGGAGAGGGGAACGAGCAGTACTTC

D gene: NA
clone size: NA
V gene: TRBV7-9
J gene: TRBJ2-3
CDR3 protein: CASSRGGRDTQYF
CDR3 DNA: TGTGCCAGCAGCCGTGGGGGGCGAGATACGCAGTATTTT

D gene: TRBD1
clone size: NA
V gene: TRBV20-1
J gene: TRBJ1-4
CDR3 protein: CSASSTGRTNEKLFF
CDR3 DNA: TGCAGTGCTAGCTCGACAGGGAGGACTAATGAAAAACTGTTTTTT

D gene: TRBD1
clone size: NA
V gene: TRBV29-1
J gene: TRBJ1-6
CDR3 protein: CSVPGTGGHSNSPLHF
CDR3 DNA: TGCAGCGTTCCTGGGACAGGGGGCCACTCTAATTCACCCCTCCACTTT

D gene: TRBD2
clone size: few
V gene: TRBV20-1
J gene: TRBJ2-7
CDR3 protein: CSATTGTSALYEQYF
CDR3 DNA: TGCAGTGCCACAACCGGGACTAGCGCACTGTACGAGCAGTACTTC

D gene: NA
clone size: few
V gene: TRBV7-8
J gene: TRBJ2-7
CDR3 protein: CASRDLGRYEQYF
CDR3 DNA: TGTGCCAGCAGGGACCTCGGGCGATACGAGCAGTACTTC

D gene: TRBD1
clone size: NA
V gene: TRBV4-2
J gene: TRBJ1-2
CDR3 protein: CASSPNRGRHYGYTF
CDR3 DNA: TGTGCCAGCAGCCCTAACAGGGGGCGGCACTATGGCTACACCTTC

D gene: NA
clone size: NA
V gene: TRBV15
J gene: TRBJ1-1
CDR3 protein: CATSPWGALNTEAFF
CDR3 DNA: TGTGCCACCAGTCCGTGGGGGGCATTGAACACTGAAGCTTTCTTT

D gene: NA
clone size: few
V gene: TRBV29-1
J gene: TRBJ1-3
CDR3 protein: CSVGTGFWGNTIYF
CDR3 DNA: TGCAGCGTTGGCACAGGCTTTTGGGGAAACACCATATATTTT

D gene: TRBD1
clone size: few
V gene: TRBV20-1
J gene: TRBJ2-7
CDR3 protein: CSARMGRQGDEQYF
CDR3 DNA: TGCAGTGCTAGAATGGGGCGACAGGGTGACGAGCAGTACTTC

D gene: TRBD2
clone size: NA
V gene: TRBV7-9
J gene: TRBJ2-7
CDR3 protein: CASSLGKSGASYEQYF
CDR3 DNA: TGTGCCAGCAGCTTAGGAAAGAGCGGGGCCTCCTACGAGCAGTACTTC

D gene: NA
clone size: NA
V gene: TRBV12-3/TRBV12-4
J gene: TRBJ2-7
CDR3 protein: CAISTGTPYEQYF
CDR3 DNA: TGTGCCATCAGCACCGGGACACCTTACGAGCAGTACTTC

D gene: NA
clone size: few
V gene: TRBV6-4
J gene: TRBJ2-5
CDR3 protein: CASSYVQFETQYF
CDR3 DNA: TGTGCCAGCAGTTACGTGCAGTTTGAGACCCAGTACTTC

D gene: TRBD2
clone size: few
V gene: TRBV10-3
J gene: TRBJ2-7
CDR3 protein: CAISSSGRAGYEQYF
CDR3 DNA: TGTGCCATCAGTTCTAGCGGGAGGGCCGGGTACGAGCAGTACTTC

D gene: NA
clone size: NA
V gene: TRBV5-6
J gene: TRBJ1-5
CDR3 protein: CASSLGPREPQHF
CDR3 DNA: TGTGCCAGCAGCTTAGGGCCCCGGGAGCCCCAGCATTTT

D gene: NA
clone size: NA
V gene: TRBV5-1
J gene: TRBJ1-2
CDR3 protein: CASSLEGQGYTF
CDR3 DNA: TGCGCCAGCAGCTTGGAGGGTCAGGGCTACACCTTC

D gene: NA
clone size: few
V gene: TRBV15
J gene: TRBJ1-4
CDR3 protein: CATASPDRPSTNEKLFF
CDR3 DNA: TGTGCCACCGCCAGCCCGGACAGACCCTCAACTAATGAAAAACTGTTTTTT

D gene: NA
clone size: many
V gene: TRBV10-1
J gene: TRBJ1-5
CDR3 protein: CAGFQVGRQGRNQPQHF
CDR3 DNA: TGCGCCGGGTTCCAAGTTGGGCGGCAGGGCCGCAATCAGCCCCAGCATTTT

D gene: TRBD2
clone size: few
V gene: TRBV7-2
J gene: TRBJ2-7
CDR3 protein: CASSLGVAGGAYEQYF
CDR3 DNA: TGTGCCAGCAGCTTAGGGGTAGCGGGAGGGGCCTACGAGCAGTACTTC

D gene: NA
clone size: NA
V gene: TRBV29-1
J gene: TRBJ1-1
CDR3 protein: CSADLQNLDTEAFF
CDR3 DNA: TGCAGCGCTGACCTACAGAATCTAGACACTGAAGCTTTCTTT

D gene: NA
clone size: NA
V gene: TRBV5-5
J gene: TRBJ1-6
CDR3 protein: CASSLRQADNSPLHF
CDR3 DNA: TGTGCCAGCAGCCTACGACAGGCCGATAATTCACCCCTCCACTTT

D gene: NA
clone size: many
V gene: TRBV25-1
J gene: TRBJ1-5
CDR3 protein: CASSSAREPQHF
CDR3 DNA: TGTGCCAGCAGTTCCGCTCGGGAGCCCCAGCATTTT

D gene: NA
clone size: NA
V gene: TRBV5-1
J gene: TRBJ1-1
CDR3 protein: CASSPNRGLNTEAFF
CDR3 DNA: TGCGCCAGCAGCCCTAATAGGGGTTTGAACACTGAAGCTTTCTTT

D gene: NA
clone size: NA
V gene: TRBV20-1
J gene: TRBJ1-2
CDR3 protein: CSARVGASNYGYTF
CDR3 DNA: TGCAGTGCTAGAGTGGGGGCGTCCAACTATGGCTACACCTTC

D gene: NA
clone size: many
V gene: TRBV29-1
J gene: TRBJ1-2
CDR3 protein: CSVEGEGPNYGYTF
CDR3 DNA: TGCAGCGTTGAAGGAGAGGGGCCCAACTATGGCTACACCTTC

D gene: NA
clone size: few
V gene: TRBV7-9
J gene: TRBJ2-7
CDR3 protein: CASSLSIQAYEQYF
CDR3 DNA: TGTGCCAGCAGCTTAAGTATCCAAGCCTACGAGCAGTACTTC

D gene: TRBD1
clone size: NA
V gene: TRBV27
J gene: TRBJ1-4
CDR3 protein: CASSSSRQGAQGEKLFF
CDR3 DNA: TGTGCCAGCAGTTCATCGCGACAGGGGGCGCAGGGTGAAAAACTGTTTTTT

D gene: NA
clone size: few
V gene: TRBV7-2
J gene: TRBJ1-1
CDR3 protein: CASSAQPNTEAFF
CDR3 DNA: TGTGCCAGCAGCGCCCAGCCGAACACTGAAGCTTTCTTT

D gene: NA
clone size: NA
V gene: TRBV12-3/TRBV12-4
J gene: TRBJ1-2
CDR3 protein: CASSTAQGFYTF
CDR3 DNA: TGTGCCAGCAGTACGGCACAGGGTTTCTACACCTTC

D gene: TRBD2
clone size: many
V gene: TRBV6-1
J gene: TRBJ2-7
CDR3 protein: CASSGPVGGGSYEQYF
CDR3 DNA: TGTGCCAGCAGTGGCCCCGTCGGCGGGGGATCTTACGAGCAGTACTTC